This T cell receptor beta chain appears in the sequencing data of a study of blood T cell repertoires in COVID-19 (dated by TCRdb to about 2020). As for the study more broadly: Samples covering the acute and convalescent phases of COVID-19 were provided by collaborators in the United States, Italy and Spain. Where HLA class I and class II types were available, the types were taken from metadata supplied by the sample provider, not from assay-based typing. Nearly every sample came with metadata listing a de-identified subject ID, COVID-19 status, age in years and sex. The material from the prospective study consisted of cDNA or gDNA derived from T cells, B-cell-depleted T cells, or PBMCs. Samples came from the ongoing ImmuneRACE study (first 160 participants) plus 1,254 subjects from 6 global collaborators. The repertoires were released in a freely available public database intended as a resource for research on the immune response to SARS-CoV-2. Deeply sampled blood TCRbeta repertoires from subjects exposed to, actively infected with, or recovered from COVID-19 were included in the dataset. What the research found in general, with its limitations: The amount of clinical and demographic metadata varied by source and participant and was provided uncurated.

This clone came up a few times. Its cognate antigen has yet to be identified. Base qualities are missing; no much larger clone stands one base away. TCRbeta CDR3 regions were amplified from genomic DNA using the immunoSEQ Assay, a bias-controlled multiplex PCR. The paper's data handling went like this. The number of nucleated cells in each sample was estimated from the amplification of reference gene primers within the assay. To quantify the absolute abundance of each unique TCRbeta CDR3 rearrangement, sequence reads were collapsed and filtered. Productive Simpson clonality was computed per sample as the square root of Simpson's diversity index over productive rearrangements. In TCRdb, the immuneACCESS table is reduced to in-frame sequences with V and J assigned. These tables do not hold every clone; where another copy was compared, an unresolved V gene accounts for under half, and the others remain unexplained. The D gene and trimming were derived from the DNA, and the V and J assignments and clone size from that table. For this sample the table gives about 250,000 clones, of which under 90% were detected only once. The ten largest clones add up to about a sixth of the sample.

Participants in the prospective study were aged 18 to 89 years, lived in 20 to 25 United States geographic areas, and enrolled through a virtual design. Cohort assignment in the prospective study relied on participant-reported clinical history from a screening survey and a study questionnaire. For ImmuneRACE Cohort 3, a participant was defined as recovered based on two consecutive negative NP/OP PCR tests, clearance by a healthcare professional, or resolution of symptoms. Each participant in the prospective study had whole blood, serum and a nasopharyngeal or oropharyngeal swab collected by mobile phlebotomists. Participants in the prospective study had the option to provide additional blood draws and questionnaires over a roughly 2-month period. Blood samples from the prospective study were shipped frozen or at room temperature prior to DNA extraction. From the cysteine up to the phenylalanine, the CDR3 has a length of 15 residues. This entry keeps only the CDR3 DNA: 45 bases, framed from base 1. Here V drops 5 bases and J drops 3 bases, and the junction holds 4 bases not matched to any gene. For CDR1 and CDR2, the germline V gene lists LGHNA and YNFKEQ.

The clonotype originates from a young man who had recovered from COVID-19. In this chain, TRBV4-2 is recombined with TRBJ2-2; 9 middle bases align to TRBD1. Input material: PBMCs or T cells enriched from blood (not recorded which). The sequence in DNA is TGTGCCAGCAGCTATACAGGGGGCTACACCGGGGAGCTGTTTTTT. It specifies CASSYTGGYTGELFF.